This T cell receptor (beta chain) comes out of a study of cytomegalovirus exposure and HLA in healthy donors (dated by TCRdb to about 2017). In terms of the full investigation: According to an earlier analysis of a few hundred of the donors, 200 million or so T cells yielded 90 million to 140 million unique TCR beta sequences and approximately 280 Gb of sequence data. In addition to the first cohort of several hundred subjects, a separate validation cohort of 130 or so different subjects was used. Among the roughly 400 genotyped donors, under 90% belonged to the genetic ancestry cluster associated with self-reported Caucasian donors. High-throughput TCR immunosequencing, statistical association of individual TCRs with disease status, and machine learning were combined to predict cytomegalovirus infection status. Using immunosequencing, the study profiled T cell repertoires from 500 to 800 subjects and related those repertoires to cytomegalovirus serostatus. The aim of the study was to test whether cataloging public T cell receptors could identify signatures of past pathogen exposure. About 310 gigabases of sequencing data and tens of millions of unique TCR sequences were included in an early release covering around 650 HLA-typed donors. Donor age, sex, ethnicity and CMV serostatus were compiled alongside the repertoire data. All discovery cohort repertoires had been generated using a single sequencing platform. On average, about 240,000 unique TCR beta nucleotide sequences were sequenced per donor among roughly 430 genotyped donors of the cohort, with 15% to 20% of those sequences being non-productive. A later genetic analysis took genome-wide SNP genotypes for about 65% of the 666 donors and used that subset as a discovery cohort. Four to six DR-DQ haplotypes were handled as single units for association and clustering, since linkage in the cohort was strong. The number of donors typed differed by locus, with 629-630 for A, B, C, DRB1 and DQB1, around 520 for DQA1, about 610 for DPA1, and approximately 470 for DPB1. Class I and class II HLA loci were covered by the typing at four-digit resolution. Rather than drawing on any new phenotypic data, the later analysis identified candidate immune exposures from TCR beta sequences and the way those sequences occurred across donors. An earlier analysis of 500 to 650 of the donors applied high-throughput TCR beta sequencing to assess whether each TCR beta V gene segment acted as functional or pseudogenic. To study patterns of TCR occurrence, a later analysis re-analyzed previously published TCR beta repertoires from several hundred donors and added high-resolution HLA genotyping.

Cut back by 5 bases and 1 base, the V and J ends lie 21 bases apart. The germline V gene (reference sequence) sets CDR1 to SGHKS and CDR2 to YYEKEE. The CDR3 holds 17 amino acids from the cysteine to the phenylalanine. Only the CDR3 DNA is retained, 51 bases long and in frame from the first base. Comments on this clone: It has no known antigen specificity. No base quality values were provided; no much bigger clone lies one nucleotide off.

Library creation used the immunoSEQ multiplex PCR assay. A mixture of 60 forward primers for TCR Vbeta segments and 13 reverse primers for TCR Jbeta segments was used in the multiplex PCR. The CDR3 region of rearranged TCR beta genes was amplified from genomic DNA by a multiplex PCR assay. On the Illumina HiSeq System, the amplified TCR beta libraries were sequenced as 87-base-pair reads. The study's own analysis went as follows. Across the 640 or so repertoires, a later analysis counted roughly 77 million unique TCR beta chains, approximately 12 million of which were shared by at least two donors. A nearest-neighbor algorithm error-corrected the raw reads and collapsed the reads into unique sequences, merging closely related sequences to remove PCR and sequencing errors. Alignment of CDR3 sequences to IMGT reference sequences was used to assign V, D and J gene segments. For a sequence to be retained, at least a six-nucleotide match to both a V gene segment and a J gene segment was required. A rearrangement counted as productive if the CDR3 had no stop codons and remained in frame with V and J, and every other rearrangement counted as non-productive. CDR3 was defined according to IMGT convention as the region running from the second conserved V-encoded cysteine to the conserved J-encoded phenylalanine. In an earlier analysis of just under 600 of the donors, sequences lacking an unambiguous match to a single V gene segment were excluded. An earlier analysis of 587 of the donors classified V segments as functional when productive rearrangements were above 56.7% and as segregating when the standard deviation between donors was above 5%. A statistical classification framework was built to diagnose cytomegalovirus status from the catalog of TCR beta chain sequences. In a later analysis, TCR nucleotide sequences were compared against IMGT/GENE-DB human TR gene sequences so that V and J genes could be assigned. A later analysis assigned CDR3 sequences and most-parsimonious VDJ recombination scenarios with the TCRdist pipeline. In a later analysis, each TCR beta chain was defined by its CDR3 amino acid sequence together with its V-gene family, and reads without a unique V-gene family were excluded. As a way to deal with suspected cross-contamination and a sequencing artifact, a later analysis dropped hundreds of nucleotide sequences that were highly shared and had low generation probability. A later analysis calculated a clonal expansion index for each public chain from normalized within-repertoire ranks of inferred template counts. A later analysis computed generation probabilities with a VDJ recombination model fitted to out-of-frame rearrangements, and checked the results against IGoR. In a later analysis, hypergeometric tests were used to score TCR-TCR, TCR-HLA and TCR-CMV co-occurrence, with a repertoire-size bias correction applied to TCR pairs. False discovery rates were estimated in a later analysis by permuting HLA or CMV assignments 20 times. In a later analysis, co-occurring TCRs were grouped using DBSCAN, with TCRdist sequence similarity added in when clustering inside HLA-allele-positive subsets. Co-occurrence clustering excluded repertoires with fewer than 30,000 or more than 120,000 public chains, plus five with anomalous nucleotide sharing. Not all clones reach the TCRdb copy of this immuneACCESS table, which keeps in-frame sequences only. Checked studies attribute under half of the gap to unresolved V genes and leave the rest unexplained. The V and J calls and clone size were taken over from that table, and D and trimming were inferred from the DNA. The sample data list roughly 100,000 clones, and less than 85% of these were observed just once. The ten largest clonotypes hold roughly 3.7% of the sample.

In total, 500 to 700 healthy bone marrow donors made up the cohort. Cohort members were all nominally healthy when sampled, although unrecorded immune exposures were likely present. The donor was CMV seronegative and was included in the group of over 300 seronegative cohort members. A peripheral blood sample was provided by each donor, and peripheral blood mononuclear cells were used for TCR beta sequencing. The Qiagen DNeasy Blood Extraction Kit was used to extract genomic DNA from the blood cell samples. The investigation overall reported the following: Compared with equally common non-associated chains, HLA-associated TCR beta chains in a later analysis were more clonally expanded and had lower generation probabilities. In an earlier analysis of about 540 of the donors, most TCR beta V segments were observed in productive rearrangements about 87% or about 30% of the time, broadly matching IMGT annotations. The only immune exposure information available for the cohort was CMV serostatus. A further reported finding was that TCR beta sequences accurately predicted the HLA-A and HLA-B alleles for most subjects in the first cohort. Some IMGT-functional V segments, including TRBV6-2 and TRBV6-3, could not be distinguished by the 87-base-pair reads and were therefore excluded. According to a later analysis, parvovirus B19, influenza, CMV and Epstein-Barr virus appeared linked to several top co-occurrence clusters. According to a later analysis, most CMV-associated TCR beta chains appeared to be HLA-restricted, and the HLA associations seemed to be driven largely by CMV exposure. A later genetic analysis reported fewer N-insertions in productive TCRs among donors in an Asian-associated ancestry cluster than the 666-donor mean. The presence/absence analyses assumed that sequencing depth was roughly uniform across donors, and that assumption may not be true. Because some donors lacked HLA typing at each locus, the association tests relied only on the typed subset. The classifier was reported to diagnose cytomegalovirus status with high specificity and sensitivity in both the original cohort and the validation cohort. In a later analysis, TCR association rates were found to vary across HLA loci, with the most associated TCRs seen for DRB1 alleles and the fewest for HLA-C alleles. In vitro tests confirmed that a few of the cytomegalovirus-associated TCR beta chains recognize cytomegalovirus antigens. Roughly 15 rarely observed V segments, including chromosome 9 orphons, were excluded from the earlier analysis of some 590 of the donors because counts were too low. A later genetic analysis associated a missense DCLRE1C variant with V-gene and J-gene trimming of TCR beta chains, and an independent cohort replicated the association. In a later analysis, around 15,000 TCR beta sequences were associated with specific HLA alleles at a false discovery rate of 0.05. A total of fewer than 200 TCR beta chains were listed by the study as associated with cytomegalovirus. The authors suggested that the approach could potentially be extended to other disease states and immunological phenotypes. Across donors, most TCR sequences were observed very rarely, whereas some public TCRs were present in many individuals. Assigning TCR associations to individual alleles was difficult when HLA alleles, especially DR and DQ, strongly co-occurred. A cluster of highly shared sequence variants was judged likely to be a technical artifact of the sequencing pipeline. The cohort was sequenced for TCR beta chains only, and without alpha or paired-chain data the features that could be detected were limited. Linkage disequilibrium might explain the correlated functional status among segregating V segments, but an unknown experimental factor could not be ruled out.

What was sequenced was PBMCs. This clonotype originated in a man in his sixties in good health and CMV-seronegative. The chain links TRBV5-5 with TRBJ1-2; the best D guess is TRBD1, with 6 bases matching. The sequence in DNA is TGTGCCAGCAGGGGGGGGGCCGGAGAGGGCCTTAACTATGGCTACACCTTC. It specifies CASRGGAGEGLNYGYTF.